This T cell receptor beta chain was recovered during a study of blood T cell repertoires in COVID-19. Study overall: Sources were T cells, B-cell-depleted T cells, or PBMCs; the material itself was cDNA or gDNA.

Original processing methods: It was from reference gene primer amplification that nucleated cell counts were estimated. Some clones are missing from TCRdb's copy, which holds only in-frame ones; the method was immunoSEQ multiplex PCR. Clonal size and the V and J genes are those of that table, whereas D and trimming came from the DNA. The table has about 39,000 clones, about four fifths seen once. Trimming removed 5 bases from V and 0 bases from J; junction bases left unmatched: 5. Germline values: CDR1 SGHTA, CDR2 FQGNSA. The CDR3 contains 15 residues. Sample: peripheral blood. The chain couples TRBV7-2 to TRBJ1-1, with 8 nucleotides matching TRBD1. This clonotype originated in a man between 65 and 85 years old with acute or convalescent COVID-19. Written as DNA, the CDR3 is TGTGCCAGCAGCCCTGGACAGGGCATGAACACTGAAGCTTTCTTT. Encoded protein: CASSPGQGMNTEAFF.